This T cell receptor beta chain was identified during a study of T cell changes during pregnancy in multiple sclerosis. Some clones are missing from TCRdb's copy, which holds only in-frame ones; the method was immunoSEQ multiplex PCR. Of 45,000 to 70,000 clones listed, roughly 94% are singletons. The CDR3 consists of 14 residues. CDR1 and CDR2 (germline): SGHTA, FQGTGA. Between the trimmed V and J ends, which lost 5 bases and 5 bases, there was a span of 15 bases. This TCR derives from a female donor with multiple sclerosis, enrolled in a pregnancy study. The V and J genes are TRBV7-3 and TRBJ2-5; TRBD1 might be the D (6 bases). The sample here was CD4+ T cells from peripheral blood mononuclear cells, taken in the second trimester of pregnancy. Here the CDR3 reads CASSPQGLGETQYF. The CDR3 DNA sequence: TGTGCCAGCAGCCCTCAGGGGCTCGGGGAGACCCAGTACTTC. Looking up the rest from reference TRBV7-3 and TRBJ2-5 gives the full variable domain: GAGVSQTPSNKVTEKGKYVELRCDPISGHTALYWYRQSLGQGPEFLIYFQGTGAADDSGLPNDRFFAVRPEGSVSTLKIQRTERGDSAVYLCASSPQGLGETQYFGPGTRLLVL.